This T cell receptor beta chain is from a study of T cell responses to AZD1222 COVID-19 vaccine. Study-wide results and limits: The study found vaccine-associated CD4 TCRs spanning spike, dominant at 160-218 and 743-854. Donors skewed white British and female; clonal diversity was possibly underestimated. Rises in breadth and depth of Spike-specific TCRs came after two AZD1222 doses.

Clones were read by immunoSEQ multiplex PCR, and TCRdb kept only the in-frame ones, dropping some. This table has some 130,000 clones, 88% appearing once. The V and J ends lost 5 bases and 3 bases, in that order; junction bases with no gene match: 6. The germline CDR1 and CDR2 sequences are SGHAT and FQDESV (reference sequence). The CDR3 has 14 residues. A note on this clone: The antigen is not known.

The rearrangement uses TRBV11-1 and TRBJ2-7; TRBD2 matches 8 bases. This clonotype was obtained from an adult in good health. The sample in question was peripheral blood, obtained on day 0 of MenACWY control vaccination. The CDR3 reads CASSKTSVFYEQYF. The CDR3 bases are TGTGCCAGCAGCAAGACTAGCGTATTCTACGAGCAGTACTTC.